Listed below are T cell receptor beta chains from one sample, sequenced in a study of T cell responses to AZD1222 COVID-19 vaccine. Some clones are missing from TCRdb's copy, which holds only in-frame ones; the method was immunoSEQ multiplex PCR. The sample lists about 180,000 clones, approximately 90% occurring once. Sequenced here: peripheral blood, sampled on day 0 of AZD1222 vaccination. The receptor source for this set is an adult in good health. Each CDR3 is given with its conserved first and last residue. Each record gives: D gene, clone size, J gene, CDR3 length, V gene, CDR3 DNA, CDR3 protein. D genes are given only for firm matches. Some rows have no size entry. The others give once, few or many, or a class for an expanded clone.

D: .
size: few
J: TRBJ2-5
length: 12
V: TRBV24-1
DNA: TGTGCCACCAGTGATTGGCAAGAGACCCAGTACTTC
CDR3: CATSDWQETQYF

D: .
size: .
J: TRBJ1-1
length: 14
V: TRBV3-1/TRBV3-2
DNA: TGTGCCAGCAGCCGAGGGACGGTGAACACTGAAGCTTTCTTT
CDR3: CASSRGTVNTEAFF

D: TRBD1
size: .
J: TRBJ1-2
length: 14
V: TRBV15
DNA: TGTGCCACCAGCAGTGGACAGGGAAACTATGGCTACACCTTC
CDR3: CATSSGQGNYGYTF

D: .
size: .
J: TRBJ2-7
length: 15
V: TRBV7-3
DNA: TGTGCCAGCAGCTTTTCAGGCAGGGGACCCTACGAGCAGTACTTC
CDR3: CASSFSGRGPYEQYF

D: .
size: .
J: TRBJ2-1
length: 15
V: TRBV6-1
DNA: TGTGCCAGCAGCCGGAGAGGGGCTAAGTACAATGAGCAGTTCTTC
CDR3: CASSRRGAKYNEQFF

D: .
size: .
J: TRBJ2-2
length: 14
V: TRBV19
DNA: TGTGCCAGTACGGCGCAGGGGAACACCGGGGAGCTGTTTTTT
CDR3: CASTAQGNTGELFF

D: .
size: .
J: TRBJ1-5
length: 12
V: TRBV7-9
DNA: TGTGCCAGCAGCTTGGAGGAGCTGCCCCAGCATTTT
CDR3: CASSLEELPQHF

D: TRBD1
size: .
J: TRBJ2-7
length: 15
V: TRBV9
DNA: TGTGCCAGCAGCGTAGCAGGGGGTAGCTCCTACGAGCAGTACTTC
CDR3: CASSVAGGSSYEQYF

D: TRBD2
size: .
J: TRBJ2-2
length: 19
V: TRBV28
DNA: TGTGCCAGCAGTCCACACCCGACTAGCGGGGGGCCGAACACCGGGGAGCTGTTTTTT
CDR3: CASSPHPTSGGPNTGELFF

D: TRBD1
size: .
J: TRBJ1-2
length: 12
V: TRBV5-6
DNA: TGTGCCAGCAGAACAGGGGGTAATGGCTACACCTTC
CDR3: CASRTGGNGYTF